This passage covers 2 T cell receptor beta chains from one sample sequenced in a study of blood T cell repertoires in COVID-19. Here immunoSEQ multiplex PCR was the method, and the copy in TCRdb shows in-frame clones only, minus some. Of 20,000 to 30,000 clones listed, about 90% were seen once; the top ten hold roughly 16%. Material for sequencing was peripheral blood. The receptors derive from a man between 70 and 80 years old with acute or convalescent COVID-19.

The chain uses TRBV5-4 and TRBJ2-7, with D possibly TRBD2 on 6 matching bases. V lost 4 bases to trimming and J lost 1 base, with 12 bases between them. The CDR3 sequence is 14 residues long. CDR1 SGHNT and CDR2 YYREEE come from the germline V gene (reference sequence). CDR3 protein: CASSPTGTSYEQYF. The CDR3 nucleotides are TGTGCCAGCAGCCCAACCGGGACTTCCTACGAGCAGTACTTC.

The chain employs TRBV18 and TRBJ2-5; 10 nucleotides agree with TRBD2. V shed 6 bases and J 1 base; nucleotides not matched to a gene: 8. The CDR3 sequence is 16 residues long. The germline CDR1 and CDR2 sequences are KGHSH and LQKENI. CDR3 nucleotide sequence: TGTGCCAGCTCCCTTATAGCGGGAGGCCCCCAAGAGACCCAGTACTTC. This encodes CASSLIAGGPQETQYF. Looking up the rest from reference TRBV18 and TRBJ2-5 gives the full variable domain: NAGVMQNPRHLVRRRGQEARLRCSPMKGHSHVYWYRQLPEEGLKFMVYLQKENIIDESGMPKERFSAEFPKEGPSILRIQQVVRGDSAAYFCASSLIAGGPQETQYFGPGTRLLVL.